One and the same sample provided the 27 T cell receptor beta chains below, sequenced in a study of cytomegalovirus exposure and HLA in healthy donors. Primers for the PCR totalled 60 Vbeta and 13 Jbeta. Sequencing was performed with immunoSEQ multiplex PCR; in TCRdb, only in-frame clones are kept and a portion is missing. The table shows 120,000 or so clones, with more than 60% occurring only once. The sequenced sample was PBMCs. The receptor set was obtained from a woman between 50 and 59 years old in good health and CMV-seropositive.

This sequence joins TRBV11-2 and TRBJ2-1, with TRBD2 identical over 8 bases. The CDR3 totals 12 residues. V lost 5 bases to trimming and J lost 6 bases; unmatched junction nucleotides: 0. CDR1 SGHAT and CDR2 FQNNGV come from the germline V gene. The CDR3 sequence: CASSRGGNEQFF. The CDR3 region has the DNA TGTGCCAGCAGCCGGGGGGGCAATGAGCAGTTCTTC.

J is TRBJ1-1 and V is TRBV11-3, with a possible D match to TRBD1 (5 bases). Germline values: CDR1 SGHNT, CDR2 YENEEA. This CDR3 comprises 16 residues. V was cut by 2 bases and J by 1 base, with 14 bases left in between. CDR3 region: CASSLFGASGNTEAFF. CDR3 in DNA: TGTGCCAGCAGCTTATTTGGGGCATCAGGGAACACTGAAGCTTTCTTT.

The chain combines TRBV7-9 with TRBJ2-1; 10 positions agree with TRBD1. This CDR3 comprises 15 residues. Per the germline V gene, CDR1 is SEHNR and CDR2 is FQNEAQ (reference sequence). Trimming took 4 bases from V and 5 from J; bases not matched to a gene: 5. CDR3 in DNA: TGTGCCAGCAGCTACCGGACAGGGGGTAACAATGAGCAGTTCTTC. This encodes CASSYRTGGNNEQFF.

The chain carries TRBV5-6 and TRBJ2-2; perhaps TRBD1 as D (6 bases). The CDR3 length is 16 residues. CDR1 is SGHDT and CDR2 is YYEEEE in the germline V gene. V gave up 0 bases and J gave up 1 base, with 10 bases separating them. This chain's CDR3 is CASSLAGALNTGELFF. For the CDR3, the DNA is TGTGCCAGCAGCTTGGCAGGGGCCTTGAACACCGGGGAGCTGTTTTTT. Full variable domain (missing parts from reference TRBV5-6 and TRBJ2-2): DAGVTQSPTHLIKTRGQQVTLRCSPKSGHDTVSWYQQALGQGPQFIFQYYEEEERQRGNFPDRFSGHQFPNYSSELNVNALLLGDSALYLCASSLAGALNTGELFFGEGSRLTVL.

A remark on this clone: One junction end disagrees with the germline gene, perhaps due to a read error. The chain joins TRBV20-1 to TRBJ2-7; D call uncertain. Germline V gene lookup returns CDR1 DFQATT and CDR2 SNEGSKA (reference sequence). This CDR3 has 10 amino acids. CDR3 sequence: CSARESEQYF. CDR3 DNA sequence: TGCAGTGCTCGAGAGAGCGAGCAGTACTTC.

This clone was detected a few times. The chain couples TRBV6-1 to TRBJ2-2; 7 bases fit TRBD1. With 5 bases clipped from V and 6 bases from J, the junction kept 6 bases outside the gene matches. The CDR3 sequence is 14 residues long. Germline CDR1 reads MNHNS; CDR2 reads SASEGT. CDR3 bases: TGTGCCAGCAGTTCCATTCAGGGGGCCGGGGAGCTGTTTTTT. Translated, it gives CASSSIQGAGELFF.

V is TRBV5-8 and J is TRBJ2-7, with a possible D match to TRBD2 (6 bases). This CDR3 region has 17 residues. Germline V lookup: CDR1 SGHTS, CDR2 YDEGEE. Trimming stripped 1 base from V and 3 bases from J, with 20 bases between. CDR3 sequence reads: CASSLILASDGSYEQYF. The CDR3 DNA sequence: TGTGCCAGCAGCTTGATACTAGCCTCGGACGGCAGCTACGAGCAGTACTTC.

V gene TRBV6-5 combines with J gene TRBJ2-7, with 8 bases identical to TRBD1. Germline trimming cut 0 bases from V and 2 bases from J; bases unmatched to any gene: 6. CDR1 and CDR2 (germline): MNHEY, SVGAGI. There are 16 residues in the CDR3. The CDR3 spells CASSYSWQGATYEQYF. The CDR3, as DNA: TGTGCCAGCAGTTACTCGTGGCAGGGGGCCACCTACGAGCAGTACTTC.

The chain uses TRBV19 and TRBJ2-3; no firm D call. V lost 6 bases, J lost 2 bases, and 9 bases lay in between. The CDR3 spans 13 residues. Germline V gene sequence: CDR1 LNHDA, CDR2 SQIVND (reference sequence). The CDR3 reads CASSAKITDTQYF. CDR3 bases: TGTGCCAGTAGCGCTAAAATCACAGATACGCAGTATTTT.

This sequence joins TRBV18 and TRBJ1-1, with 9 positions matching TRBD1. Germline V gene lookup returns CDR1 KGHSH and CDR2 LQKENI. This CDR3 contains 14 residues. The V segment lost 2 bases and the J segment 5 bases; nucleotides outside the gene matches: 3. CDR3 nucleotides: TGTGCCAGCTCACCAGCACAGGGGGCGACTGAAGCTTTCTTT. Amino acid sequence: CASSPAQGATEAFF.

V usage is TRBV28 and J usage is TRBJ2-5, with 8 nucleotides matching TRBD1. V was pared by 5 bases and J by 1 base, with 3 bases of the junction left unmatched. The CDR3 length is 14 residues. Germline-derived CDR1 and CDR2 are MDHEN and SYDVKM. The CDR3 sequence is CASSPQGGQETQYF. DNA for the CDR3: TGTGCCAGCAGTCCACAGGGGGGCCAAGAGACCCAGTACTTC.

This clone appeared a few times. The V call is TRBV18, the J call TRBJ1-1; possible D gene TRBD1, 5 bases. This CDR3 spans 13 amino acids. The germline CDR1 and CDR2 sequences are KGHSH and LQKENI. V gave up 6 bases and J gave up 3 bases, with 11 bases separating them. In DNA, the CDR3 is TGTGCCAGCTCGACGACAGAATACACTGAAGCTTTCTTT. Protein product: CASSTTEYTEAFF.

The chain employs TRBV19 and TRBJ2-2; 9 bases align to TRBD2. CDR1 is LNHDA and CDR2 is SQIVND in the germline V gene (reference sequence). This CDR3 has 14 residues. The V gene end was trimmed by 6 bases and the J gene end by 5 bases; junction bases not matched to a gene: 4. CDR3 bases: TGTGCCAGTAGGAATAGCGGGAGTACCGGGGAGCTGTTTTTT. It codes for CASRNSGSTGELFF. The full variable domain, its missing parts supplied by reference TRBV19 and TRBJ2-2, is DGGITQSPKYLFRKEGQNVTLSCEQNLNHDAMYWYRQDPGQGLRLIYYSQIVNDFQKGDIAEGYSVSREKKESFPLTVTSAQKNPTAFYLCASRNSGSTGELFFGEGSRLTVL.

The chain carries TRBV2 and TRBJ1-4; TRBD1 agrees at 10 bases. This CDR3 is 15 amino acids long. Germline trimming cut 3 bases from V and 5 bases from J; bases unmatched to any gene: 3. Germline assignment: CDR1 SNHLY and CDR2 FYNNEI. CDR3 residues: CASSDPGQGNEKLFF. The CDR3 DNA follows: TGTGCCAGCAGTGATCCGGGACAGGGGAATGAAAAACTGTTTTTT.

The rearrangement joins TRBV29-1 to TRBJ2-1, with 10 bases lining up with TRBD1. CDR3 size: 13 residues. Germline V gene data show CDR1 as SQVTM and CDR2 as ANQGSEA. V lost 6 bases to trimming and J lost 4 bases; unmatched junction nucleotides: 3. The CDR3 bases are TGCAGCGTCCCGGGACAGGGGTACAATGAGCAGTTCTTC. Protein sequence: CSVPGQGYNEQFF.

The chain combines TRBV7-3 with TRBJ2-6; D call uncertain. V lost 5 bases to trimming and J lost 14 bases, with 7 bases between them. CDR3 length: 10 residues. CDR1 SGHTA and CDR2 FQGTGA come from the germline V gene. The CDR3 DNA reads as TGTGCCAGCAGCAGTCCTATCCTGACTTTC. Encoded protein: CASSSPILTF.

The chain uses TRBV30 and TRBJ2-3, with 10 positions matching TRBD2. The V gene's germline CDR1 is GTSNPN and CDR2 SVGIG (reference sequence). The CDR3 has 14 amino acids. With 5 bases clipped from V and 4 bases from J, the junction kept 6 bases outside the gene matches. CDR3 sequence reads: CAWAGTSVSDTQYF. The DNA for the CDR3 is TGTGCCTGGGCCGGGACTAGCGTGTCAGATACGCAGTATTTT.

The chain couples TRBV7-2 to TRBJ2-1; D unresolved. Germline V gene lookup returns CDR1 SGHTA and CDR2 FQGNSA. Trimming took off 1 base at V and 9 bases at J, with 10 bases between the two ends. This CDR3 has 13 residues. The CDR3 loop is CASSLVYLGEQFF. The CDR3 DNA sequence: TGTGCCAGCAGCTTAGTTTATCTCGGTGAGCAGTTCTTC.

V usage is TRBV15 and J usage is TRBJ2-2, with 12 bases that match TRBD2. The J segment lost 1 base and the V segment lost 3 bases, leaving 0 bases of the junction unmatched. CDR3 length: 16 amino acids. The germline V gene has CDR1 LNHNV and CDR2 YYDKDF (reference sequence). CDR3 amino acids: CATSRGLAGNTGELFF. As DNA, the CDR3 is TGTGCCACCAGCAGGGGACTAGCGGGGAACACCGGGGAGCTGTTTTTT. Full variable domain (remainder filled in from reference TRBV15 and TRBJ2-2): DAMVIQNPRYQVTQFGKPVTLSCSQTLNHNVMYWYQQKSSQAPKLLFHYYDKDFNNEADTPDNFQSRRPNTSFCFLDIRSPGLGDTAMYLCATSRGLAGNTGELFFGEGSRLTVL.

The chain couples TRBV6-6 to TRBJ2-7, with D uncertain. The CDR3 loop spans 12 amino acids. V lost 6 bases and J 4 bases, leaving 10 bases between the germline ends. Per the germline V gene, CDR1 is MNHNY and CDR2 is SVGAGI (reference sequence). The CDR3 DNA reads as TGTGCCAGCAGCTCTGGTCGGTACGAGCAGTACTTC. Its translation is CASSSGRYEQYF.

The chain links TRBV6-6 to TRBJ1-2; unclear D gene. The germline V gene has CDR1 MNHNY and CDR2 SVGAGI (reference sequence). The CDR3 loop spans 15 amino acids. V shed 2 bases and J shed 2 bases, with 12 bases lying between them. The CDR3 region has the DNA TGTGCCAGCAGTTACGGCGCAGGTCGAAACTATGGCTACACCTTC. Residues: CASSYGAGRNYGYTF.

The genes are TRBV7-9 and TRBJ2-3; tentatively, D is TRBD2 (5 bases). Germline V lookup: CDR1 SEHNR, CDR2 FQNEAQ (reference sequence). The CDR3 is made up of 16 amino acids. The V end lost 3 bases, the J end lost 8 bases, and 21 bases lay between the germline ends. DNA for the CDR3: TGTGCCAGCAGCTTTGGAATTGGTGAGGGAGATGGTACGCAGTATTTT. This encodes CASSFGIGEGDGTQYF.

Only one count was recorded for this clone. The J gene is TRBJ2-5, the V gene TRBV5-1; TRBD2 matches at 8 bases. Germline CDR1 SGHRS, CDR2 YFSETQ. CDR3 length: 15 residues. The V and J ends lost 7 bases and 2 bases, in that order; junction bases with no gene match: 10. The CDR3 spells CASRSGGVIQETQYF. The CDR3 bases are TGCGCCAGCCGTTCGGGAGGGGTGATACAAGAGACCCAGTACTTC.

This chain connects TRBV18 to TRBJ1-2; no reliable D call. The germline gives CDR1 KGHSH, CDR2 LQKENI. The CDR3 consists of 14 residues. The V gene lost 0 bases and the J gene lost 7 bases, with 12 bases spanning the gap. The CDR3 bases are TGTGCCAGCTCACCACCGGGCGAAGCCCGTGGCTACACCTTC. Its protein is CASSPPGEARGYTF.

The rearrangement links TRBV7-9 to TRBJ2-7; D is possibly TRBD2 (6 bases). The germline V gene encodes CDR1 SEHNR and CDR2 FQNEAQ (reference sequence). The germline V and J ends were trimmed by 3 bases and 4 bases, with 16 bases remaining between them. This CDR3 has 15 residues. The CDR3 spells CASSFAGGPNYEQYF. The CDR3 DNA reads TGTGCCAGCAGCTTTGCCGGAGGGCCCAATTACGAGCAGTACTTC.

The table lists this clone with a count of one. The genes are TRBV6-5 and TRBJ1-3; TRBD1 is a possible D gene (5 bases). The CDR3 length is 14 residues. Germline values: CDR1 MNHEY, CDR2 SVGAGI. V lost 8 bases and J lost 0, with 11 bases in between. CDR3: CASRSQGSGNTIYF. CDR3 DNA: TGTGCCAGCCGATCTCAGGGCTCTGGAAACACCATATATTTT.

The V call is TRBV4-2, the J call TRBJ2-5; tentatively, D is TRBD2 (6 bases). Germline values: CDR1 LGHNA, CDR2 YNFKEQ. The ends were cut back, 5 bases at V and 2 bases at J, with 6 bases in the middle. The CDR3 runs to 12 residues. The CDR3, as DNA: TGTGCCAGCAGCGGAGGGCAAGAGACCCAGTACTTC. Amino acids: CASSGGQETQYF.